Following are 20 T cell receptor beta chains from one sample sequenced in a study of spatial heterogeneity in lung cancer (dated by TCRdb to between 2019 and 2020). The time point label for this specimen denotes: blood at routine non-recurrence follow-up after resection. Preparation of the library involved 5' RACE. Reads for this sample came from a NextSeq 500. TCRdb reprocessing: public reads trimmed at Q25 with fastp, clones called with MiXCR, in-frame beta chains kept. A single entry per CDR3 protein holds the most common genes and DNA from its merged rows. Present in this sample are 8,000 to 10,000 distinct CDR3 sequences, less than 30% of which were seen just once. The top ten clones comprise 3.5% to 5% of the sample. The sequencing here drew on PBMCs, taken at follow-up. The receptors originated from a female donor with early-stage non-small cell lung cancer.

The CDR3 loop is CASSSGPDGNYGYTF. The DNA of the CDR3 is TGCGCCAGCAGCTCAGGACCGGACGGGAACTATGGCTACACCTTC. V usage is TRBV5-1 and J usage is TRBJ1-2, with D uncertain. Germline lookup yields CDR1 SGHRS and CDR2 YFSETQ. Trimming cost V 3 bases and J 2 bases, with 14 bases left between them. This CDR3 spans 15 amino acids.

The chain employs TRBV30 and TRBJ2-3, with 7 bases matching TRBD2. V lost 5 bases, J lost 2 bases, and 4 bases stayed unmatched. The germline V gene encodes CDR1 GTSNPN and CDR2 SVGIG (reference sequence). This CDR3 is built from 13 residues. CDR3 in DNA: TGTGCCTGGCAAGCGGGAAACACAGATACGCAGTATTTT. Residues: CAWQAGNTDTQYF.

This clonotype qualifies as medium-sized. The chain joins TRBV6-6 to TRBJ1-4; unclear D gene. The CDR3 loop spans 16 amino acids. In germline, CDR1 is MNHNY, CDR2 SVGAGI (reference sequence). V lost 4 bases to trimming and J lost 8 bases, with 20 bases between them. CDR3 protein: CASSFRQSITPEKLFF. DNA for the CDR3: TGTGCCAGCAGTTTTCGACAATCAATCACTCCGGAAAAACTGTTTTTT.

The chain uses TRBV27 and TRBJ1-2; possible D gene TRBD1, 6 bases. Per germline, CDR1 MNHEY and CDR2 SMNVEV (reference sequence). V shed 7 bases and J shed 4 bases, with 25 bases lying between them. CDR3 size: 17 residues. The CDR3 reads CASTKYSVGGAGYGYTF. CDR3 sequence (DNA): TGTGCCAGCACCAAATATTCCGTTGGGGGGGCCGGCTATGGCTACACCTTC.

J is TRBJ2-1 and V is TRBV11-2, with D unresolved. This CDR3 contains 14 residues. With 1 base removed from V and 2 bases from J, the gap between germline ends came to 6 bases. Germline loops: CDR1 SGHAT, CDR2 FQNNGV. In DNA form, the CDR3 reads TGTGCCAGCAGCTTAGTACAGCCCTACAATGAGCAGTTCTTC. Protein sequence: CASSLVQPYNEQFF.

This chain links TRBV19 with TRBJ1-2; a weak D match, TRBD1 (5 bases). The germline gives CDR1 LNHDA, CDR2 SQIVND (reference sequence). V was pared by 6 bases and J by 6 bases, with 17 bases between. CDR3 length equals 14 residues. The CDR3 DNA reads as TGTGCCAGTAGATCCCCGCAGGGTGAGAATGGCTACACCTTC. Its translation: CASRSPQGENGYTF. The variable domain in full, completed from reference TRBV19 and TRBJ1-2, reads DGGITQSPKYLFRKEGQNVTLSCEQNLNHDAMYWYRQDPGQGLRLIYYSQIVNDFQKGDIAEGYSVSREKKESFPLTVTSAQKNPTAFYLCASRSPQGENGYTFGSGTRLTVV.

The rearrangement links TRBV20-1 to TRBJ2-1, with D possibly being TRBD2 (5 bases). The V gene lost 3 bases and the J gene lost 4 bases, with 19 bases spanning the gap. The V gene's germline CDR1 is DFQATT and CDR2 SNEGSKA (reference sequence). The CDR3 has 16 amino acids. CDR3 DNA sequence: TGCAGTGCTAGGGATCCTATCAGCGGCCCTTACAATGAGCAGTTCTTC. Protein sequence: CSARDPISGPYNEQFF.

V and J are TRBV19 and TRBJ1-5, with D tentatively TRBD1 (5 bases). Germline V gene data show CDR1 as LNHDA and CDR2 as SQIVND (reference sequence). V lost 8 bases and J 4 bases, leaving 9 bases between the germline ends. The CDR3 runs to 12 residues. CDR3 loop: CASAGGNQPQHF. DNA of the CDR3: TGTGCCAGTGCTGGGGGGAATCAGCCCCAGCATTTT.

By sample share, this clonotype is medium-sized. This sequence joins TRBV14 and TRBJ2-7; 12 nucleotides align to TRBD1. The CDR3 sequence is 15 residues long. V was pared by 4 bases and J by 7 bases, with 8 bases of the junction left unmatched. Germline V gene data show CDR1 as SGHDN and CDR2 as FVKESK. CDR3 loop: CASSLAGQGAGEQYF. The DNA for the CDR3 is TGTGCCAGCAGCCTTGCGGGACAGGGGGCGGGAGAGCAGTACTTC.

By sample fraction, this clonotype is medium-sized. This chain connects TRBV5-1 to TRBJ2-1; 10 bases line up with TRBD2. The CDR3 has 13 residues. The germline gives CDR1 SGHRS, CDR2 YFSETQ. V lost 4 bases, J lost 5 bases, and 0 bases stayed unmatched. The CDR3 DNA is TGCGCCAGCAGCGGACTAGCGGACAATGAGCAGTTCTTC. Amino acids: CASSGLADNEQFF.

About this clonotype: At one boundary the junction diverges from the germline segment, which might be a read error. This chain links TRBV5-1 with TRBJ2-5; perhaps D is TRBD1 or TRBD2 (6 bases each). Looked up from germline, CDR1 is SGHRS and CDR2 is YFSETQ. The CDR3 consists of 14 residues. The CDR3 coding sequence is TGCGTCAGCAGCTCACTGGACAGCGGGGAGACCCAGTACTTC. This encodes CVSSSLDSGETQYF. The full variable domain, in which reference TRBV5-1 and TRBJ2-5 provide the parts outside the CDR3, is KAGVTQTPRYLIKTRGQQVTLSCSPISGHRSVSWYQQTPGQGLQFLFEYFSETQRNKGNFPGRFSGRQFSNSRSEMNVSTLELGDSALYLCVSSSLDSGETQYFGPGTRLLVL.

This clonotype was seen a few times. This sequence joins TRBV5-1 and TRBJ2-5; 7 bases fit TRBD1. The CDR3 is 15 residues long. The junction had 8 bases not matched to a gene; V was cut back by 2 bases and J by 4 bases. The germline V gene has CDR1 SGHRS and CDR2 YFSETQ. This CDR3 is CASSLSQGDVETQYF. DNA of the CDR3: TGCGCCAGCAGCTTAAGTCAGGGGGATGTAGAGACCCAGTACTTC.

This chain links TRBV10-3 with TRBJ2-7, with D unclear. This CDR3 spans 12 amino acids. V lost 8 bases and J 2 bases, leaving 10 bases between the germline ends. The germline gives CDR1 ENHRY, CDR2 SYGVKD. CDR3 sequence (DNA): TGTGCCATCGCGGACCAGACCTACGAGCAGTACTTC. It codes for CAIADQTYEQYF.

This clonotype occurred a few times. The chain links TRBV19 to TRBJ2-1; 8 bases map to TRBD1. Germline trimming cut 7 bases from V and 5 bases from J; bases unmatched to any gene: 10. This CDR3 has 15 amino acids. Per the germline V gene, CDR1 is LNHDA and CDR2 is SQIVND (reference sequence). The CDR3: CASTLGGQEHNEQFF. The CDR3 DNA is TGTGCCAGTACTCTAGGGGGACAGGAGCACAATGAGCAGTTCTTC.

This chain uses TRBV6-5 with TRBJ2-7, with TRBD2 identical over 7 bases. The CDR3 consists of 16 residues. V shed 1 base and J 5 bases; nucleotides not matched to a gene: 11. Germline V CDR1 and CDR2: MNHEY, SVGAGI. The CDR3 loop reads CASSYWATSGVDEQYF. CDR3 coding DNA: TGTGCCAGCAGTTACTGGGCTACCAGCGGGGTCGACGAGCAGTACTTC.

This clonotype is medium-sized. CDR3 amino acids: CASSLSLGQVFEAFF. The CDR3 DNA is TGTGCCAGCAGCTTGTCTCTAGGTCAGGTGTTTGAAGCTTTCTTT. The rearrangement links TRBV5-4 to TRBJ1-1; D unclear. CDR3 length: 15 amino acids. V lost 1 base to trimming and J lost 7 bases, with 17 bases between them. Germline loops: CDR1 SGHNT, CDR2 YYREEE (reference sequence). Supplemented by reference TRBV5-4 and TRBJ1-1, the full variable domain reads ETGVTQSPTHLIKTRGQQVTLRCSSQSGHNTVSWYQQALGQGPQFIFQYYREEENGRGNFPPRFSGLQFPNYSSELNVNALELDDSALYLCASSLSLGQVFEAFFGQGTRLTVV.

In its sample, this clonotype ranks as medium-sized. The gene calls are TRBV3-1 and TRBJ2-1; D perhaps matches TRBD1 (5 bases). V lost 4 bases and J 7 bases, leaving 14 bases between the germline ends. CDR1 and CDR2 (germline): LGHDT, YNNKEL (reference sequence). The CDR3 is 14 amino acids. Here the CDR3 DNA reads TGTGCCAGCAGCCCCCGGCAGGGTCGAAATGAGCAGTTCTTC. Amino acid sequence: CASSPRQGRNEQFF.

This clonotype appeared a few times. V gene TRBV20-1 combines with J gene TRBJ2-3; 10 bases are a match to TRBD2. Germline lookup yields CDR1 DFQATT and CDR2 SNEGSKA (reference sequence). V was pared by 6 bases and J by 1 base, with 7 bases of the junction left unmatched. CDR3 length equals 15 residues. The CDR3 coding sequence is TGCAGTGCCAGAACGCTAGCGGGAGGCACAGATACGCAGTATTTT. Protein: CSARTLAGGTDTQYF.

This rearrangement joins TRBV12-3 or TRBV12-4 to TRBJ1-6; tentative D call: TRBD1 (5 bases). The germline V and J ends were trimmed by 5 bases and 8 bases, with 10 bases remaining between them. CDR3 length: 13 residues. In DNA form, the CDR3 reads TGTGCCAGCAGTGGGGCCAGAGATTCACCCCTCCACTTT. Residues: CASSGARDSPLHF.

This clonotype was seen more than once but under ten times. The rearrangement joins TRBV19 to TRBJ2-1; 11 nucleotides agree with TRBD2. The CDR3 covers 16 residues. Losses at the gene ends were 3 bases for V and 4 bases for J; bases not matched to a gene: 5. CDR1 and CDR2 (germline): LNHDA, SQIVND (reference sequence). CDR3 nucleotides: TGTGCCAGTAGTATCATAGCGGGAGGGCCTTACAATGAGCAGTTCTTC. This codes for CASSIIAGGPYNEQFF.